The subject of this entry is one TCR beta chain. Its target is not known. These data originate in a study of shared clonotypes between healthy human individuals. The V and J ends lost 6 bases and 2 bases respectively, with 10 bases between them. This CDR3 is 13 amino acids long. Germline V gene sequence: CDR1 SNHLY, CDR2 FYNNEI. Study-level findings and limits: Sequencing depth was a factor that was expected to affect clonotype sharing among donors.

The method was immunoSEQ multiplex PCR; TCRdb's version includes in-frame clones alone and lacks a portion of them. The data hold 2,500,000 or so clones, with roughly 92% observed a single time. What was sequenced was naive CD4+ T cells from PBMCs. Subset given: CD45RA+ positively selected. The sequence derives from a young man in good health. Some clones in this sample may be carry-over from other donors' samples. The V gene is TRBV2, the J gene TRBJ1-2; D unresolved. DNA of the CDR3: TGTGCCAGCAGGGTCAGGCAAAACTATGGCTACACCTTC. Its translation: CASRVRQNYGYTF.